This T cell receptor beta chain derives from a study of siplizumab effects on memory and regulatory T cells. The study's findings and limits: Siplizumab cultures yielded proliferating Tregs whose suppressive function was not confirmed. Siplizumab caused a significant drop in alloreactive sequences traceable to unstimulated CD4+ memory cells.

The table came from immunoSEQ multiplex PCR; TCRdb's copy has only in-frame clones and leaves some out. The sample contains approximately 120,000 clones, about 93% of which appear only once. Of note for this clone: Its antigen remains unknown.

This CDR3 spans 16 amino acids. The V end lost 4 bases, the J end lost 3 bases, and 22 bases lay between the germline ends. From germline, CDR1 is GTSNPN and CDR2 SVGIG (reference sequence). The receptor was isolated from a human donor in good health. Sequenced material: non-Treg CD4+ T cells sorted from blood. The genes are TRBV30 and TRBJ2-7; the D gene is possibly TRBD2 (6 bases). CDR3 loop: CAWKALTRTSFYEQYF. Written as DNA, the CDR3 is TGTGCCTGGAAGGCCCTAACCAGAACTAGCTTCTACGAGCAGTACTTC.